This T cell receptor (beta chain) was observed in a study of T cell responses to AZD1222 COVID-19 vaccine (TCRdb year 2021). For context, the study as a whole: AZD1222 recipients whose second dose came at about 4 weeks and those whose second dose came at about 12 weeks were combined into one group, since spike-specific TCR depth and breadth did not differ between the two schedules. A total of under 250 trial participants underwent TCR sequencing, of whom roughly 210 had received two doses of AZD1222 and 26 had received two doses of the MenACWY control vaccine. Trial participants were enrolled by age into subgroups of 18-55, 56-69 and 70-plus years, and around 150, 29 and 61 TCR-sequenced participants, respectively, were included in these subgroups.

Summary of the overall study and its limitations: The whole spike protein was spanned by vaccine-associated CD4 TCRs, and dominant responses were seen in regions 160-218 and 743-854. In the small 56-69-year group, the increase in depth fell short of significance, most likely because of low power. Conclusions about previously exposed vaccinees are limited because only six or seven AZD1222 recipients were SARS-CoV-2 seropositive at baseline. Reportedly, close to half of the unique spike-specific TCRs recognized epitopes lying outside the regions that are mutated in the B.1.351 and B.1.1.7 variants. Participants were mostly white British, with more females than males. The authors suggested clonal diversity may have been underestimated. Because no day 14 peak-response samples were available, the repertoires could be characterized only after the peak T cell response. Spike-specific TCR breadth and depth rose significantly after two AZD1222 doses compared with day 0 and with MenACWY recipients.

The CDR3 regions of human TCRbeta chains were analyzed by immunosequencing. The source study handled its data this way. Repertoire TCRs were checked for matches against a reference library of SARS-CoV-2-specific TCRs that had been generated using the MIRA antigen-specificity platform. Breadth meant the fraction of unique TCRs that were SARS-CoV-2-associated, whereas depth meant the fraction of total T cells that were SARS-CoV-2-associated. Using the MIRA data, each spike-specific TCR was assigned both to the spike region to which the TCR was reactive and to a CD4 or CD8 class. Log10-transformed breadth and depth values were compared by one-way ANOVA with Sidak's multiple comparisons tests. As stored in TCRdb, this immuneACCESS dataset retains in-frame rearrangements with V and J assigned. A fraction of the clones does not appear; measured against another copy, unresolved V genes explain less than half of the discrepancy, and the remainder lacks a known reason. V, J and clone size reflect that table, while D and trimming were determined from the DNA. The sample table contains under 200,000 clones; only one count was recorded for roughly 93% of them. 9.2% of the sample belongs to the ten largest clones.

Note on this clone: The clone's antigen remains unknown. There are no base qualities to consult, and no much larger clone falls within one base.

Per the publication, the time point label means: baseline before first vaccination. Samples from vaccinated people were obtained from the UK trials COV001 and COV002, which included a single-blind randomized controlled phase 2/3 trial of AZD1222 (ChAdOx1 nCoV-19) in healthy adults. For TCRbeta chain sequencing, PBMC samples from trial participants were taken at day 0 and at day 28 after the second dose. Sample: peripheral blood, taken on day 0 of AZD1222 vaccination. This receptor was identified in an adult in good health.

The CDR3 loop reads CASSSNRVGNTIYF. The bases are TGTGCCAGCAGCTCCAACAGGGTTGGAAACACCATATATTTT. Recombination connected TRBV7-2 to TRBJ1-3; a tentative D match to TRBD1 spans 6 bases. The trim is 4 bases for V and 3 bases for J, with a gap of 10 bases between the germline ends. The CDR1 and CDR2 encoded by the germline V gene are SGHTA and FQGNSA. From cysteine to phenylalanine, the CDR3 is 14 amino acids long. Of all the DNA, just the CDR3 is kept, 42 bases in frame from base 1.